This TCR beta chain was observed in a study of control samples from healthy donors and cancer patients. V lost 0 bases, J lost 6 bases, and 13 bases stayed unmatched. CDR3 size: 18 residues. The germline gives CDR1 MNHEY, CDR2 SMNVEV (reference sequence). Clones were sequenced by immunoSEQ multiplex PCR, and TCRdb holds only the in-frame ones, with some missing. The repertoire holds some 170,000 clones, with 96% as singletons. The gene calls are TRBV27 and TRBJ2-7; TRBD2 matches at 11 bases. Sequenced input: blood. The TCR comes from a woman aged 25 to 45 in good health. DNA for the CDR3: TGTGCCAGCAGTTTATCCCCTCCACTAGCGGGAGTTCGGTCCGAGCAGTACTTC. This sequence encodes CASSLSPPLAGVRSEQYF.